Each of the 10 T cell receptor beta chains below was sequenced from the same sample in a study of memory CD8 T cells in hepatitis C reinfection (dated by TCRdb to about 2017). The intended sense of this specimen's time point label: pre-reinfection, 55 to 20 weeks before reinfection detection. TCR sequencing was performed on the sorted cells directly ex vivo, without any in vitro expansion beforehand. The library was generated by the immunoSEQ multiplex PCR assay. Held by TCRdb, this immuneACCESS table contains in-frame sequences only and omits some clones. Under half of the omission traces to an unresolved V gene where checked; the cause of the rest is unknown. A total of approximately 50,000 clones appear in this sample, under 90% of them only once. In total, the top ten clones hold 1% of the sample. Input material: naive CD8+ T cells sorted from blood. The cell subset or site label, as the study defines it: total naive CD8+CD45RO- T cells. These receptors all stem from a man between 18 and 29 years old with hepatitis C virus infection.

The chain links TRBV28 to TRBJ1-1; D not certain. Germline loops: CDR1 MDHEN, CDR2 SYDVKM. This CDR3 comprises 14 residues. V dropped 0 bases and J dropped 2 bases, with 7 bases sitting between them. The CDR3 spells CASSLWEVNTEAFF. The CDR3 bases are TGTGCCAGCAGTTTATGGGAGGTAAACACTGAAGCTTTCTTT.

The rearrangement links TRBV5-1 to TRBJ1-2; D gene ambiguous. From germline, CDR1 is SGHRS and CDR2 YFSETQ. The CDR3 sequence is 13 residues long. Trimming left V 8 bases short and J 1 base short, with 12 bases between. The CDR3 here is CASREGSNYGYTF. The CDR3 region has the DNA TGCGCCAGTCGGGAGGGCAGTAACTATGGCTACACCTTC.

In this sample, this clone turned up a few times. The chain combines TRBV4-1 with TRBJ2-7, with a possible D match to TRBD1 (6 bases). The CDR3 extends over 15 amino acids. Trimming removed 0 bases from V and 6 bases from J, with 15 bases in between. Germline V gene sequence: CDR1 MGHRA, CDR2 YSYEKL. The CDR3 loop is CASSQDGTGRIEQYF. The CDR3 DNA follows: TGCGCCAGCAGCCAAGACGGAACAGGGAGAATCGAGCAGTACTTC.

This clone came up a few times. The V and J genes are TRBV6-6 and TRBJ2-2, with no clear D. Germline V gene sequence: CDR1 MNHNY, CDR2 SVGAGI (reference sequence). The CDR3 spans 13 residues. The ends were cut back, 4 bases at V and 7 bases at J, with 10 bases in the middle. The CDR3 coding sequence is TGTGCCAGCAGTTGGTTAGCTGGCGGGGAGCTGTTTTTT. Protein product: CASSWLAGGELFF.

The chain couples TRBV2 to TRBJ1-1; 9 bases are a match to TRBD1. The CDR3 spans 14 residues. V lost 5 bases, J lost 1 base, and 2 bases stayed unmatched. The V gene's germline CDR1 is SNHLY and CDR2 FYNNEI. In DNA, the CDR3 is TGTGCCAGCAGTTGGACAGGGGAGAACACTGAAGCTTTCTTT. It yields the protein CASSWTGENTEAFF.

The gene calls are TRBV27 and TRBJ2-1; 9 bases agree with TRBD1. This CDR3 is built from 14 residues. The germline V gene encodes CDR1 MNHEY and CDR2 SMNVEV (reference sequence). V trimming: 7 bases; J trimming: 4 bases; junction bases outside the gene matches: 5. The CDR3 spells CASKPGQGYNEQFF. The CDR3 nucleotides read TGTGCCAGCAAGCCGGGACAGGGTTACAATGAGCAGTTCTTC.

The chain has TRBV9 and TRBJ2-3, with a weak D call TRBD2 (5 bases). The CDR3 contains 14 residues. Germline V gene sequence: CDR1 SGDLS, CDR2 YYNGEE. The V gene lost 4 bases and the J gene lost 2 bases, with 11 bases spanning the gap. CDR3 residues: CASSRGWDTDTQYF. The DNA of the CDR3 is TGTGCCAGCAGCAGAGGGTGGGACACAGATACGCAGTATTTT.

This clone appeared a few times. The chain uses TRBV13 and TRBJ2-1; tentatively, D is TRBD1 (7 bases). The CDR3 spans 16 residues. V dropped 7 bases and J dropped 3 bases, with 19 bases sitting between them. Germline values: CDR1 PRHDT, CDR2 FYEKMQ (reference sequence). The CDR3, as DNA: TGTGCCAGCACCCAGGCGCGACAGGGACTCTACAATGAGCAGTTCTTC. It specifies CASTQARQGLYNEQFF.

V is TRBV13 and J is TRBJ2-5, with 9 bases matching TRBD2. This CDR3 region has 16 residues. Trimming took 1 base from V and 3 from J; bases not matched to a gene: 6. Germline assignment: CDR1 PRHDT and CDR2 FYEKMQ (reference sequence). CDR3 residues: CASSLEGVAGEETQYF. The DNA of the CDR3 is TGTGCCAGCAGCTTAGAAGGTGTAGCGGGAGAAGAGACCCAGTACTTC.

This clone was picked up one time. CDR3 DNA: TGCAGCGTTGAAGATAAGGGGTCTCAGCCCGGGGAGACCCAGTACTTC. Residues: CSVEDKGSQPGETQYF. The chain couples TRBV29-1 to TRBJ2-5; TRBD1 is a possible D gene (5 bases). CDR1 and CDR2 (germline): SQVTM, ANQGSEA. CDR3 length equals 16 residues. The germline V and J ends were trimmed by 0 bases and 5 bases, with 19 bases remaining between them.